This T cell receptor (beta chain) was profiled in a study of low-dose radiotherapy and immunotherapy resistance in tumors. Study in general: Cohort 1 received 0.5 Gy per fraction every 2 weeks, totaling 6.5 Gy.

This clonotype was detected many times. TRAV- and TRBV-specific primers, spanning alpha and beta chains, primed first-strand cDNA. It was with a constant-region primer and a V-primer adapter that TCRs were amplified over approximately 20 PCR cycles. TCRdb recomputed calls from the reads with MiXCR, one row per CDR3 protein. The table has 65,000 to 85,000 distinct CDR3 sequences, around a sixth seen once; the top ten hold approximately 1.3%. The time point is: after trial treatment. Treatment described: LDRT plus nivolumab, ipilimumab, low-dose cyclophosphamide and aspirin (RACIN trial). V was clipped by 5 bases and J by 7 bases, with 14 bases between them. The germline CDR1 and CDR2 sequences are MNHEY and SVGEGT. The CDR3 contains 13 residues.

The chain has TRBV6-2 or TRBV6-3 and TRBJ1-1; D call uncertain. This specimen was PBMCs, taken after low-dose radiotherapy plus immunotherapy. The receptor was derived from a male donor with prostate cancer. CDR3 sequence (DNA): TGTGCCAGCAGTCGTGGAGCGTACCATGAAGCTTTCTTT. Translating it yields CASSRGAYHEAFF.